This T cell receptor (beta chain) was recovered during a study of shared clonotypes between healthy human individuals. The ends were cut back, 7 bases at V and 4 bases at J, with 20 bases in the middle. Germline assignment: CDR1 SQVTM and CDR2 ANQGSEA. The CDR3 spans 14 residues. TCRdb's table, derived via immunoSEQ multiplex PCR, lists solely in-frame clones and lacks some. The sample includes roughly 2.2 million clones, 80% to 95% seen only once; the top ten take approximately 0.4%. The sample comprised naive CD4+ T cells from PBMCs. The sample's subset: CD45RA+ positively selected. The chain employs TRBV29-1 and TRBJ2-7; D unresolved. The receptor's source is a man in his late teens or twenties in good health. Some clones in this sample may be carry-over from other donors' samples. This chain's CDR3 is CSAASSYLPYEQYF. CDR3 nucleotide sequence: TGCAGCGCGGCCTCGAGCTATCTCCCTTACGAGCAGTACTTC.